This T cell receptor beta chain was sequenced during a study of beta chain features in type 1 diabetes. Using CD45RO/CCR7/CD25/CD127/CD95/CD27, CD4+ naive, central memory, regulatory and stem cell-like memory cells were sorted. In this sample, this clone turned up a few times. Unmatched junction bases numbered 9, after V lost 0 bases and J lost 2 bases. This CDR3 contains 18 residues. Germline values: CDR1 MGHRA, CDR2 YSYEKL. Expressed TCRB transcripts got sequenced, as all isolated RNA was reverse transcribed. Profiled with immunoSEQ multiplex PCR; TCRdb holds only in-frame clones, not every one. Of roughly 400,000 clones in the sample, about 15% were seen once.

This clonotype was sampled from a man in his thirties or forties in good health. J is TRBJ2-3 and V is TRBV4-1, with 9 nucleotides matching TRBD2. The sample consisted of naive CD4+ T cells from blood. CDR3 nucleotide sequence: TGCGCCAGCAGCCAAGATAAGAGACTAGCGGACCCCACAGATACGCAGTATTTT. Translated, it gives CASSQDKRLADPTDTQYF.